What follows are 27 T cell receptor beta chains derived from one specimen sequenced in a study of cytomegalovirus exposure and HLA in healthy donors. The study ran its PCR with 60 Vbeta and 13 Jbeta primers. TCRdb's copy holds only in-frame clones and misses some; the assay was immunoSEQ multiplex PCR. The sample yields over 100,000 clones, 79% seen once. The sample was PBMCs. The receptors stem from a woman between 18 and 30 years old in good health and CMV-seropositive.

This clone turned up a few times. The chain joins TRBV27 to TRBJ1-1; tentatively, D is TRBD1 (6 bases). CDR1 is MNHEY and CDR2 is SMNVEV in the germline V gene (reference sequence). V shed 5 bases and J shed 4 bases, with 14 bases lying between them. The CDR3 has 14 residues. The CDR3 is CASSSNSGATEAFF. The CDR3 coding sequence is TGTGCCAGCAGTAGTAACTCAGGGGCCACTGAAGCTTTCTTT.

The chain joins TRBV7-9 to TRBJ2-7, with a possible D match to TRBD1 (6 bases). Germline V gene lookup returns CDR1 SEHNR and CDR2 FQNEAQ (reference sequence). V dropped 3 bases and J dropped 3 bases, with 6 bases sitting between them. CDR3 length: 12 residues. CDR3: CASSLTGYEQYF. The CDR3 DNA follows: TGTGCCAGCAGCTTGACAGGCTACGAGCAGTACTTC. Full variable domain (rest looked up from reference TRBV7-9 and TRBJ2-7): DTGVSQNPRHKITKRGQNVTFRCDPISEHNRLYWYRQTLGQGPEFLTYFQNEAQLEKSRLLSDRFSAERPKGSFSTLEIQRTEQGDSAMYLCASSLTGYEQYFGPGTRLTVT.

This rearrangement joins TRBV5-4 to TRBJ2-1; TRBD1 matches at 7 bases. The CDR3 sequence is 13 residues long. Germline-derived CDR1 and CDR2 are SGHNT and YYREEE (reference sequence). J lost 7 bases, V lost 4 bases, and 5 bases had no gene match. CDR3 region: CASSRTGPNEQFF. The CDR3 nucleotides are TGTGCCAGCAGCCGGACAGGACCAAATGAGCAGTTCTTC. Based on the CDR3 plus reference TRBV5-4 and TRBJ2-1, the full variable domain is ETGVTQSPTHLIKTRGQQVTLRCSSQSGHNTVSWYQQALGQGPQFIFQYYREEENGRGNFPPRFSGLQFPNYSSELNVNALELDDSALYLCASSRTGPNEQFFGPGTRLTVL.

This clone has only a few counts. The rearrangement links TRBV6-4 to TRBJ2-1; TRBD1 is a possible D gene (5 bases). The CDR3 loop spans 14 amino acids. The germline V gene encodes CDR1 MRHNA and CDR2 SNTAGT. V shed 0 bases and J shed 6 bases, with 9 bases lying between them. CDR3 protein: CASSDSWGSNEQFF. CDR3 nucleotide sequence: TGTGCCAGCAGTGACTCCTGGGGCAGCAATGAGCAGTTCTTC.

In its sample, this clone was seen a few times. The rearrangement uses TRBV25-1 and TRBJ2-7; maybe TRBD1 (5 bases). V was pared by 3 bases and J by 4 bases, with 16 bases between. The germline V gene has CDR1 MGHDK and CDR2 SYGVNS. The CDR3 has 15 residues. The CDR3 spells CASSDIIRGGYEQYF. DNA of the CDR3: TGTGCCAGCAGTGACATCATAAGGGGCGGTTACGAGCAGTACTTC.

The chain links TRBV4-1 to TRBJ1-5, with TRBD1 as a possible D gene (6 bases). V lost 1 base and J 6 bases, leaving 16 bases between the germline ends. Germline lookup yields CDR1 MGHRA and CDR2 YSYEKL. The length of the CDR3 is 16 residues. The CDR3 coding sequence is TGCGCCAGCAGCCAAGTATTTCCAGGGGAGGGTCAGCCCCAGCATTTT. Translation gives CASSQVFPGEGQPQHF.

The CDR3, as DNA: TGTGCCAGCAGCTTGGGGCGACTAGCGGGAGCTGAGACCCAGTACTTC. Its protein is CASSLGRLAGAETQYF. The chain combines TRBV5-4 with TRBJ2-5, with TRBD2 identical over 12 bases. From germline, CDR1 is SGHNT and CDR2 YYREEE (reference sequence). The length of the CDR3 is 16 residues. The junction had 5 bases not matched to a gene; V was cut back by 0 bases and J by 5 bases. Full variable domain (outside the CDR3, taken from reference TRBV5-4 and TRBJ2-5): ETGVTQSPTHLIKTRGQQVTLRCSSQSGHNTVSWYQQALGQGPQFIFQYYREEENGRGNFPPRFSGLQFPNYSSELNVNALELDDSALYLCASSLGRLAGAETQYFGPGTRLLVL.

This clone has more than one count but fewer than ten. V usage is TRBV6-6 and J usage is TRBJ1-1, with D maybe TRBD1 (6 bases). Germline V lookup: CDR1 MNHNY, CDR2 SVGAGI (reference sequence). V lost 7 bases and J 1 base, leaving 13 bases between the germline ends. The CDR3 is 14 amino acids. The CDR3, as DNA: TGTGCCAGCACCTCGGGACACGGGAACACTGAAGCTTTCTTT. Its protein is CASTSGHGNTEAFF.

The chain carries TRBV5-1 and TRBJ1-2; D might be TRBD1 (5 bases). The V and J ends lost 4 bases and 6 bases respectively, with 10 bases between them. The CDR3 runs to 12 residues. Germline lookup yields CDR1 SGHRS and CDR2 YFSETQ. Here the CDR3 reads CASSVDIHGYTF. CDR3 sequence (DNA): TGCGCCAGCAGCGTGGACATCCATGGCTACACCTTC.

V is TRBV19 and J is TRBJ2-7; a weak D match, TRBD1 (6 bases). CDR1 LNHDA and CDR2 SQIVND come from the germline V gene (reference sequence). This CDR3 is built from 15 residues. Between the trimmed V and J ends, which lost 4 bases and 7 bases, there was a span of 20 bases. CDR3 sequence: CASSTAAAGELEQYF. The DNA for the CDR3 is TGTGCCAGTAGTACCGCGGCGGCAGGGGAGTTAGAGCAGTACTTC.

This clone was seen a handful of times. The chain has TRBV2 and TRBJ2-1, with D possibly matching TRBD2 (6 bases). Germline V lookup: CDR1 SNHLY, CDR2 FYNNEI. V shed 8 bases and J shed 9 bases, with 8 bases lying between them. The CDR3 contains 10 residues. In DNA form, the CDR3 reads TGTGCCAGCGGGGAGGTTGAGCAGTTCTTC. Its protein product is CASGEVEQFF.

CDR3 region: CASSFATGPQYF. The CDR3, as DNA: TGTGCCAGCAGCTTCGCGACAGGTCCGCAGTACTTC. The genes are TRBV9 and TRBJ2-7; possible D gene TRBD1, 6 bases. CDR1 and CDR2 from the germline V gene are SGDLS and YYNGEE. Trimming took off 4 bases at V and 9 bases at J, with 14 bases between the two ends. The CDR3 runs 12 residues.

The V call is TRBV19, the J call TRBJ1-4; D is possibly TRBD1 (5 bases). Germline CDR1 LNHDA, CDR2 SQIVND (reference sequence). V shed 5 bases and J shed 8 bases, with 21 bases lying between them. CDR3 length equals 16 residues. The CDR3 loop is CASSSGKGWEAEKLFF. The CDR3 DNA reads TGTGCCAGTAGTTCAGGGAAGGGATGGGAGGCCGAAAAACTGTTTTTT.

This clone was seen ten or more times. The chain carries TRBV7-2 and TRBJ2-7, with 9 bases fitting TRBD2. Losses at the gene ends were 2 bases for V and 3 bases for J; bases not matched to a gene: 2. Germline V gives CDR1 SGHTA, CDR2 FQGNSA. CDR3 length: 14 residues. The DNA of the CDR3 is TGTGCCAGCAGCTTAAGTAGCGGGAGCTACGAGCAGTACTTC. Translation gives CASSLSSGSYEQYF.

The CDR3 loop is CASSRDSPNTGELFF. The CDR3 DNA reads as TGTGCCAGCAGCCGGGACTCCCCGAACACCGGGGAGCTGTTTTTT. The rearrangement links TRBV5-8 to TRBJ2-2, with a possible D match to TRBD2 (6 bases). V lost 4 bases and J lost 0, with 10 bases in between. Germline V gene sequence: CDR1 SGHTS, CDR2 YDEGEE. CDR3 length equals 15 residues.

The chain recombines TRBV7-9 with TRBJ2-1; D may be TRBD2 (6 bases). The CDR3 contains 15 residues. The germline V gene encodes CDR1 SEHNR and CDR2 FQNEAQ (reference sequence). The V end was cut by 6 bases, the J end by 7 bases, with 19 bases between. The CDR3 coding sequence is TGTGCCAGCAGTCAAAAAGCCTGGGGGGAAAATGAGCAGTTCTTC. Translated: CASSQKAWGENEQFF.

The rearrangement joins TRBV18 to TRBJ1-1; TRBD1 agrees at 7 bases. CDR1 is KGHSH and CDR2 is LQKENI in the germline V gene. The CDR3 extends over 17 amino acids. After removal of 2 bases from V and 3 bases from J, the junction contained 12 bases not matched to a gene. The CDR3 loop reads CASSPSPYRGADTEAFF. CDR3 DNA sequence: TGTGCCAGCTCACCATCCCCCTACAGGGGCGCCGACACTGAAGCTTTCTTT. Variable domain in full (rest from reference TRBV18 and TRBJ1-1): NAGVMQNPRHLVRRRGQEARLRCSPMKGHSHVYWYRQLPEEGLKFMVYLQKENIIDESGMPKERFSAEFPKEGPSILRIQQVVRGDSAAYFCASSPSPYRGADTEAFFGQGTRLTVV.

The rearrangement uses TRBV6-5 and TRBJ2-5, with D possibly matching TRBD2 (6 bases). Per the germline V gene, CDR1 is MNHEY and CDR2 is SVGAGI. Trimming removed 5 bases at V and 5 bases at J, with 12 bases between. This CDR3 comprises 13 residues. This chain's CDR3 is CASSNSGRETQYF. CDR3 coding DNA: TGTGCCAGCAGTAATTCAGGGAGGGAGACCCAGTACTTC.

V usage is TRBV14 and J usage is TRBJ1-3; D may be TRBD1 (6 bases). Trimming shortened V by 6 bases and J by 2 bases, and 14 bases separated the two germline ends. The CDR3 consists of 15 residues. Germline values: CDR1 SGHDN, CDR2 FVKESK. Written as DNA, the CDR3 is TGTGCCAGCAGGTACTTTTGGGGGCCTGGAAACACCATATATTTT. Protein product: CASRYFWGPGNTIYF.

The V and J genes are TRBV18 and TRBJ2-7; 11 nucleotides match TRBD2. Trimming cost V 3 bases and J 3 bases; bases outside gene matches: 4. The CDR3 length is 15 residues. From germline, CDR1 is KGHSH and CDR2 LQKENI. The CDR3 coding sequence is TGTGCCAGCTCACCGTCCGGGACTAGCGGCTACGAGCAGTACTTC. This translates into CASSPSGTSGYEQYF.

This clone was picked up a small number of times. The chain joins TRBV7-9 to TRBJ2-7, with TRBD1 matching over 7 bases. The CDR3 sequence is 15 residues long. Germline V gene lookup returns CDR1 SEHNR and CDR2 FQNEAQ (reference sequence). With V trimmed by 5 bases and J by 4 bases, 11 bases remained unmatched. The chain's CDR3 is CASSTATRQGYEQYF. The CDR3 nucleotides are TGTGCCAGCAGCACCGCAACTCGACAGGGTTACGAGCAGTACTTC.

This chain links TRBV7-9 with TRBJ2-3; 9 positions match TRBD2. The trim removed 5 bases at V and 2 bases at J, leaving 5 bases unmatched. Germline V gives CDR1 SEHNR, CDR2 FQNEAQ (reference sequence). This CDR3 is 15 amino acids long. The DNA of the CDR3 is TGTGCCAGCAGCCTCCTAGCGGGGTACACAGATACGCAGTATTTT. Its protein product is CASSLLAGYTDTQYF. Full variable domain (rest looked up from reference TRBV7-9 and TRBJ2-3): DTGVSQNPRHKITKRGQNVTFRCDPISEHNRLYWYRQTLGQGPEFLTYFQNEAQLEKSRLLSDRFSAERPKGSFSTLEIQRTEQGDSAMYLCASSLLAGYTDTQYFGPGTRLTVL.

The chain couples TRBV7-3 to TRBJ2-1, with a tentative D call TRBD2 (6 bases). Germline CDR1 SGHTA, CDR2 FQGTGA. CDR3 length: 17 residues. The V end was cut by 1 base, the J end by 1 base, with 14 bases between. In DNA, the CDR3 is TGTGCCAGCAGCTTAATAGCGGAGCGGAGTTCCTACAATGAGCAGTTCTTC. This gives the protein CASSLIAERSSYNEQFF.

This chain uses TRBV7-9 with TRBJ2-7; D is ambiguous. The V and J ends lost 1 base and 6 bases respectively, with 4 bases between them. CDR3 length: 11 residues. Germline-derived CDR1 and CDR2 are SEHNR and FQNEAQ (reference sequence). This CDR3 is CASSLGLEQYF. Written as DNA, the CDR3 is TGTGCCAGCAGCTTAGGGCTCGAGCAGTACTTC.

V usage is TRBV7-6 and J usage is TRBJ2-1, with TRBD2 matching 12 bases. Germline CDR1 and CDR2: SGHVS and FNYEAQ. This CDR3 is 18 amino acids long. V dropped 5 bases and J dropped 6; count of bases not matched to a gene: 14. This CDR3 reads CASSPYITTSGSLNEQFF. The CDR3 DNA reads as TGTGCCAGCAGCCCCTATATTACGACTAGCGGGAGTCTCAATGAGCAGTTCTTC.

The chain combines TRBV10-3 with TRBJ1-3; D perhaps matches TRBD1 (6 bases). Germline V gene sequence: CDR1 ENHRY, CDR2 SYGVKD. The V gene lost 3 bases and the J gene lost 0 bases, with 6 bases spanning the gap. The CDR3 length is 14 residues. In DNA form, the CDR3 reads TGTGCCATCAGTGACAGGGGCTCTGGAAACACCATATATTTT. Amino acids: CAISDRGSGNTIYF.

The chain couples TRBV28 to TRBJ1-2; D is unclear. The germline V gene encodes CDR1 MDHEN and CDR2 SYDVKM. The CDR3 loop spans 14 amino acids. V was pared by 1 base and J by 3 bases, with 9 bases between. As DNA, the CDR3 is TGTGCCAGCAGTTTATTGCGGATAGACTATGGCTACACCTTC. It is translated as CASSLLRIDYGYTF.